The 16 T cell receptor beta chains reported below all come from one sample, sequenced in a study of ipilimumab plus nivolumab after autologous stem cell transplantation. Method: immunoSEQ multiplex PCR; TCRdb's copy keeps in-frame clones and lacks some. The sample includes tens of thousands of clones, more than 80% of them seen just once. The material was PBMCs, obtained in a trial of ipilimumab plus nivolumab as post-transplant consolidation. The receptors originated from a male donor with diffuse large B-cell lymphoma.

V is TRBV6-5 and J is TRBJ1-1; 8 nucleotides align to TRBD1. CDR3 length: 13 residues. Trimming took 6 bases from V and 6 from J; bases not matched to a gene: 6. CDR1 MNHEY and CDR2 SVGAGI come from the germline V gene. The CDR3 region has the DNA TGTGCCAGCAGCTTGACAGGGGCCTCTGAAGCTTTCTTT. Translated: CASSLTGASEAFF.

This chain connects TRBV12-5 to TRBJ1-5; D unresolved. Deletions cut 3 bases from V and 10 bases from J, with 13 bases between. Germline CDR1 reads LGHNT; CDR2 reads FRNRAP. CDR3 length equals 13 residues. CDR3 nucleotide sequence: TGTGCTAGTGGTTTAAATAGTCAAAGCCCCCAGCATTTT. This sequence encodes CASGLNSQSPQHF.

The chain couples TRBV18 to TRBJ2-7, with no clear D. Trimming removed 1 base at V and 2 bases at J, with 6 bases between. This CDR3 spans 13 amino acids. Germline values: CDR1 KGHSH, CDR2 LQKENI. The CDR3 DNA follows: TGTGCCAGCTCACCACAAACGACCTACGAGCAGTACTTC. This translates into CASSPQTTYEQYF.

V and J are TRBV18 and TRBJ1-1; 8 bases match TRBD1. The junction had 1 base not matched to a gene; V was cut back by 3 bases and J by 4 bases. Germline assignment: CDR1 KGHSH and CDR2 LQKENI. The CDR3 totals 13 residues. The CDR3 sequence: CASSPDRGTEAFF. CDR3 in DNA: TGTGCCAGCTCACCCGACAGGGGCACTGAAGCTTTCTTT.

The CDR3 loop reads CASSLAPGSNYGYTF. The CDR3 bases are TGTGCCAGCAGCTTAGCCCCAGGCAGTAACTATGGCTACACCTTC. This sequence joins TRBV7-2 and TRBJ1-2; D is uncertain. Germline V lookup: CDR1 SGHTA, CDR2 FQGNSA. V was pared by 0 bases and J by 1 base, with 9 bases between. This CDR3 has 15 amino acids.

The chain is built from TRBV6-1 and TRBJ2-5; D not resolved. The germline V and J ends were trimmed by 1 base and 5 bases, with 11 bases remaining between them. The CDR3 runs to 14 residues. Looked up from germline, CDR1 is MNHNS and CDR2 is SASEGT. The CDR3 loop is CASSEDRAAETQYF. CDR3 in DNA: TGTGCCAGCAGTGAAGACAGAGCAGCGGAGACCCAGTACTTC.

The V call is TRBV7-2, the J call TRBJ2-1; D possibly matches TRBD1 or TRBD2 (5 bases each). Germline V gene sequence: CDR1 SGHTA, CDR2 FQGNSA. V was shortened by 5 bases and J by 8 bases, with 19 bases between the two germline ends. CDR3 size: 15 residues. In DNA form, the CDR3 reads TGTGCCAGCAGCCCCCGGTGGGGGAGATTCGATGAGCAGTTCTTC. It translates to CASSPRWGRFDEQFF. The whole variable domain, filled in from reference TRBV7-2 and TRBJ2-1, reads GAGVSQSPSNKVTEKGKDVELRCDPISGHTALYWYRQSLGQGLEFLIYFQGNSAPDKSGLPSDRFSAERTGGSVSTLTIQRTQQEDSAVYLCASSPRWGRFDEQFFGPGTRLTVL.

On this clone: The junction differs from germline at one of its ends, possibly a read error. The chain couples TRBV7-7 to TRBJ2-3; TRBD1 aligns across 9 bases. CDR3 length: 14 amino acids. Germline lookup yields CDR1 SSHAT and CDR2 FNYEAQ (reference sequence). CDR3 residues: CASSLGTGLDTQYF. The CDR3 coding sequence is TGTGCTAGCAGCTTAGGGACAGGGCTAGATACGCAGTATTTT. The full variable domain, rest sourced from reference TRBV7-7 and TRBJ2-3, is GAGVSQSPRYKVTKRGQDVTLRCDPISSHATLYWYQQALGQGPEFLTYFNYEAQPDKSGLPSDRFSAERPEGSISTLTIQRTEQRDSAMYRCASSLGTGLDTQYFGPGTRLTVL.

This clone was found once. The chain joins TRBV11-2 to TRBJ2-6, with D unresolved. CDR1 SGHAT and CDR2 FQNNGV come from the germline V gene. The CDR3 is made up of 14 amino acids. Trimming took off 5 bases at V and 4 bases at J, with 9 bases between the two ends. The CDR3 loop reads CASSRDTGANVLTF. Written as DNA, the CDR3 is TGTGCCAGCAGCCGAGATACAGGGGCCAACGTCCTGACTTTC.

This clone was recorded once. This rearrangement joins TRBV4-1 to TRBJ1-2; D might be TRBD1 (5 bases). The CDR3 is 16 amino acids. The V gene's germline CDR1 is MGHRA and CDR2 YSYEKL. Trimming took 0 bases from V and 2 from J, leaving 13 bases between them. The CDR3 reads CASSQDWEGLNYGYTF. The CDR3 DNA is TGCGCCAGCAGCCAAGATTGGGAGGGGCTCAACTATGGCTACACCTTC.

The DNA for the CDR3 is TGTGCCAGCAGTGCCCCCGAGGGAGGGAGCCAAGAGACCCAGTACTTC. Encoded protein: CASSAPEGGSQETQYF. The chain has TRBV6-6 and TRBJ2-5, with 7 bases that match TRBD2. After removal of 5 bases from V and 1 base from J, the junction contained 10 bases not matched to a gene. The CDR3 totals 16 residues. Per germline, CDR1 MNHNY and CDR2 SVGAGI (reference sequence).

This chain links TRBV5-1 with TRBJ2-3; D perhaps matches TRBD2 (6 bases). The length of the CDR3 is 15 residues. Germline V lookup: CDR1 SGHRS, CDR2 YFSETQ. V was clipped by 3 bases and J by 5 bases, with 16 bases between them. The CDR3 region is CASSSPGTSEDTQYF. The DNA for the CDR3 is TGCGCCAGCAGCTCTCCTGGGACTTCGGAAGATACGCAGTATTTT.

The table lists this clone with a few counts. The V and J genes are TRBV10-3 and TRBJ1-4, with D unresolved. V was trimmed by 6 bases and J by 2 bases, leaving 10 bases between them. The CDR3 runs to 14 residues. Per germline, CDR1 ENHRY and CDR2 SYGVKD. The CDR3 DNA is TGTGCCATCAGGGAACAGCTCACTAATGAAAAACTGTTTTTT. Translated, it gives CAIREQLTNEKLFF.

V is TRBV9 and J is TRBJ2-7, with 11 bases that match TRBD2. The germline V gene encodes CDR1 SGDLS and CDR2 YYNGEE. The trim removed 0 bases at V and 3 bases at J, leaving 2 bases unmatched. CDR3 size: 15 residues. CDR3 DNA: TGTGCCAGCAGCGTAGGCCTAGCGGGGGGCTACGAGCAGTACTTC. Translation: CASSVGLAGGYEQYF.

This clone was picked up one time. CDR3 in amino acids: CASRTSGEETQYF. The DNA for the CDR3 is TGTGCCAGTAGAACTAGCGGGGAAGAGACCCAGTACTTC. V gene TRBV2 combines with J gene TRBJ2-5, with TRBD2 matching over 10 bases. V lost 9 bases, J lost 3 bases, and 4 bases stayed unmatched. CDR3 length: 13 amino acids. Per the germline V gene, CDR1 is SNHLY and CDR2 is FYNNEI.

This chain connects TRBV7-6 to TRBJ2-1, with D perhaps being TRBD1 or TRBD2 (6 bases each). Trimming shortened V by 4 bases and J by 8 bases, and 15 bases separated the two germline ends. This CDR3 spans 14 amino acids. Per germline, CDR1 SGHVS and CDR2 FNYEAQ. The CDR3 DNA is TGTGCCAGCAGCTATCTCCAGGAGGGGGATGAGCAGTTCTTC. Its translation is CASSYLQEGDEQFF.